This T cell receptor (beta chain) was recovered during a study of response to subunit inactivated influenza vaccine. MiXCR, applied by TCRdb to the RT-PCR reads, yields one record per CDR3 protein. The table lists roughly 190,000 distinct CDR3 sequences, around 15% of them singletons. Findings of the study overall: Authors suggested that a seasonal influenza vaccination recruits few new T cells each time.

The V and J ends lost 6 bases and 7 bases, in that order; junction bases with no gene match: 14. CDR3 size: 16 residues. Per germline, CDR1 SNHLY and CDR2 FYNNEI. This clonotype showed up just a few times. Antigen unknown. This TCR came from a man aged 50 or older who received an inactivated influenza vaccine. The material was CD8+ T cells sorted from PBMCs, obtained 5 days after vaccination. V gene TRBV2 combines with J gene TRBJ2-1; TRBD1 aligns across 8 bases. The CDR3 region is CASSVSGQGSENEQFF. The CDR3 DNA sequence: TGTGCCAGCAGCGTGTCCGGACAGGGTAGTGAGAATGAGCAGTTCTTC.